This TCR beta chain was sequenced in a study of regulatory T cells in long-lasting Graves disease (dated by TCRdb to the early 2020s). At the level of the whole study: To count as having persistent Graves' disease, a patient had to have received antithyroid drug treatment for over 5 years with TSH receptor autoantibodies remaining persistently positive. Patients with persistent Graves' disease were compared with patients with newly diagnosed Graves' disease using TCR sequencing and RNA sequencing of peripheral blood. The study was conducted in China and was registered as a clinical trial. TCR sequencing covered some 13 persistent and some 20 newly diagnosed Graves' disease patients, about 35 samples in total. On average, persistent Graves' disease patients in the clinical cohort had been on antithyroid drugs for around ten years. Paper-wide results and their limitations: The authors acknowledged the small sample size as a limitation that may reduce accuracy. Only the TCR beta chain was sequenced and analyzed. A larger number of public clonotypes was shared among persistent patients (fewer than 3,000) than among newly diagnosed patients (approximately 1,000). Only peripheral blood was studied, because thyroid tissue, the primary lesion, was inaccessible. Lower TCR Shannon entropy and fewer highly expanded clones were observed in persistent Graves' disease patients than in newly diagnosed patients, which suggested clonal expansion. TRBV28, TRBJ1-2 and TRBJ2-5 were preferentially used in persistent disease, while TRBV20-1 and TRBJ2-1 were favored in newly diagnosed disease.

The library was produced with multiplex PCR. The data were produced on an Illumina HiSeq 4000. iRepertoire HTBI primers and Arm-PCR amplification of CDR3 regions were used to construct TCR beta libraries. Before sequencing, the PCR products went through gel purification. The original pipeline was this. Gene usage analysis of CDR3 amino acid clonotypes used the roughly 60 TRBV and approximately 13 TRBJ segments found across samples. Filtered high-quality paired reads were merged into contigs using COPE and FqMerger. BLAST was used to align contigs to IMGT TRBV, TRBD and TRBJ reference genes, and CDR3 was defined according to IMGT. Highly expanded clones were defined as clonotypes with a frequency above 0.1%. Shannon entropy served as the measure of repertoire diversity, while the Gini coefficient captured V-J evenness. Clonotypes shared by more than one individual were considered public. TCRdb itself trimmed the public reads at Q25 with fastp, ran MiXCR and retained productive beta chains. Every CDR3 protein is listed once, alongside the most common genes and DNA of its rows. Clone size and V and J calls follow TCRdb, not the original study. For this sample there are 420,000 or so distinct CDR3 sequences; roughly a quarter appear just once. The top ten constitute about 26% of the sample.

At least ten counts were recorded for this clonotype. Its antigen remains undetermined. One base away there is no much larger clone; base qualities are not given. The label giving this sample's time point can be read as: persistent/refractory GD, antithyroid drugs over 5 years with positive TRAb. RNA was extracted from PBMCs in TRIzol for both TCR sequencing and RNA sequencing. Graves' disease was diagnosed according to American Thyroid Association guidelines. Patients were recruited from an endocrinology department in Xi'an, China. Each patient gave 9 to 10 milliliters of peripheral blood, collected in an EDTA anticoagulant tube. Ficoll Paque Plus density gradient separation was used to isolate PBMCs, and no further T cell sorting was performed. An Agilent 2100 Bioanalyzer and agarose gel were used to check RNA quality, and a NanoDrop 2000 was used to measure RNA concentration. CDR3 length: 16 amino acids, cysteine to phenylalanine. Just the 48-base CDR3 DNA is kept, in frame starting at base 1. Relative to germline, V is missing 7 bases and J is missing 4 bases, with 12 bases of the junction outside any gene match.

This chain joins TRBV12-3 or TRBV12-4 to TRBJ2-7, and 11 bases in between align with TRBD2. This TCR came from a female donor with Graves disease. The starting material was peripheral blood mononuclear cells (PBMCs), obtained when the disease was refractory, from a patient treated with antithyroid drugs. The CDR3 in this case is CASTPRTSGSFYEQYF. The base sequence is TGTGCCAGCACCCCCCGGACTAGCGGGTCTTTTTACGAGCAGTACTTC.